The 27 T cell receptor beta chains given below trace back to one sample, sequenced in a study of cytomegalovirus exposure and HLA in healthy donors. PCR was performed using 60 Vbeta and 13 Jbeta primers. Some clones are missing from TCRdb's copy, which holds only in-frame ones; the method was immunoSEQ multiplex PCR. This table has under 200,000 clones, roughly 90% appearing once. The specimen sequenced was PBMCs. Receptors originate from a woman younger than 35 in good health and CMV-seronegative.

This chain uses TRBV6-1 with TRBJ2-3, with 10 bases fitting TRBD2. V shed 2 bases, J shed 4 bases, and the junction held 3 bases outside the gene matches. The CDR3 covers 15 residues. CDR1 and CDR2 from the germline V gene are MNHNS and SASEGT. The CDR3 DNA reads as TGTGCCAGCAGTGAACTAGCGGGAGATTCAGATACGCAGTATTTT. It translates to CASSELAGDSDTQYF.

The chain employs TRBV7-9 and TRBJ1-6; 9 nucleotides align to TRBD1. V shed 5 bases, J shed 10 bases, and the junction held 9 bases outside the gene matches. Germline loops: CDR1 SEHNR, CDR2 FQNEAQ (reference sequence). This CDR3 has 15 residues. CDR3 loop: CASSRGQGIFSPLHF. The DNA for the CDR3 is TGTGCCAGCAGCCGGGGACAGGGTATTTTCTCACCCCTCCACTTT.

V gene TRBV30 combines with J gene TRBJ1-2; unclear D gene. Germline CDR1 is GTSNPN and CDR2 is SVGIG (reference sequence). The CDR3 sequence is 15 residues long. V shed 4 bases and J shed 1 base, with 16 bases lying between them. The CDR3 nucleotides are TGTGCCTGGACCTCCTCTACGTGGTTTAACTATGGCTACACCTTC. Amino acid sequence: CAWTSSTWFNYGYTF. The entire variable domain, with the rest obtained from reference TRBV30 and TRBJ1-2, is as follows: SQTIHQWPATLVQPVGSPLSLECTVEGTSNPNLYWYRQAAGRGLQLLFYSVGIGQISSEVPQNLSASRPQDRQFILSSKKLLLSDSGFYLCAWTSSTWFNYGYTFGSGTRLTVV.

J is TRBJ2-3 and V is TRBV7-9; 12 nucleotides agree with TRBD2. Trimming took 5 bases from V and 2 from J; bases not matched to a gene: 5. The CDR3 has 16 residues. In germline, CDR1 is SEHNR, CDR2 FQNEAQ (reference sequence). Here the CDR3 DNA reads TGTGCCAGCAGCGTCACTAGCGGGGGGCTCACAGATACGCAGTATTTT. This codes for CASSVTSGGLTDTQYF.

Details on this clone: In the same sample, other DNA sequences code for this CDR3. The chain uses TRBV25-1 and TRBJ1-1; D ambiguous. The CDR3 has 14 amino acids. Between the trimmed V and J ends, which lost 0 bases and 5 bases, there was a span of 10 bases. Germline assignment: CDR1 MGHDK and CDR2 SYGVNS. CDR3 bases: TGTGCCAGCAGTGAATATCAGGAGGGAACTGAAGCTTTCTTT. It specifies CASSEYQEGTEAFF.

The V call is TRBV18, the J call TRBJ1-5; D possibly corresponds to TRBD1 (5 bases). V was cut by 6 bases and J by 0 bases, with 12 bases left in between. This CDR3 contains 15 residues. CDR1 and CDR2 from the germline V gene are KGHSH and LQKENI. CDR3 loop: CASSPDSLSNQPQHF. Written as DNA, the CDR3 is TGTGCCAGCTCCCCCGACAGCCTTAGCAATCAGCCCCAGCATTTT.

CDR3 region: CSPGRAGGQFF. Here the CDR3 DNA reads TGCAGCCCAGGGAGGGCGGGAGGGCAGTTCTTC. The chain links TRBV20-1 to TRBJ2-1; 8 bases line up with TRBD2. CDR3 length: 11 residues. Germline V lookup: CDR1 DFQATT, CDR2 SNEGSKA (reference sequence).

The chain combines TRBV6-1 with TRBJ2-1, with TRBD2 matching over 11 bases. There are 15 residues in the CDR3. Germline V CDR1 and CDR2: MNHNS, SASEGT. Trimming cost V 6 bases and J 6 bases; bases outside gene matches: 7. The CDR3 DNA reads as TGTGCCAGCAGGGAGGGTAGCGGGGGGGCCAATGAGCAGTTCTTC. This translates into CASREGSGGANEQFF.

The chain recombines TRBV27 with TRBJ2-1; 10 positions match TRBD2. J was trimmed by 6 bases and V by 5 bases; bases with no gene match: 10. The CDR3 is made up of 16 amino acids. Germline-derived CDR1 and CDR2 are MNHEY and SMNVEV (reference sequence). Here the CDR3 DNA reads TGTGCCAGCAGTCCTATAGCGGGGGGCCAGGGCAATGAGCAGTTCTTC. The encoded protein is CASSPIAGGQGNEQFF.

The chain combines TRBV20-1 with TRBJ1-4, with TRBD1 as a possible D gene (6 bases). Deletions cut 7 bases from V and 5 bases from J, with 8 bases between. In germline, CDR1 is DFQATT, CDR2 SNEGSKA (reference sequence). The CDR3 totals 11 residues. The CDR3 DNA follows: TGCAGTGTAACAGGGAATGAAAAACTGTTTTTT. It is translated as CSVTGNEKLFF.

As for this clone: Other DNA sequences of this sample code for an identical CDR3. The chain recombines TRBV27 with TRBJ2-7; perhaps TRBD2 as D (6 bases). The CDR3 has 13 residues. CDR1 is MNHEY and CDR2 is SMNVEV in the germline V gene (reference sequence). V was pared by 3 bases and J by 2 bases, with 8 bases between. The CDR3 DNA sequence: TGTGCCAGCAGTTTGGCGGGGCCCTACGAGCAGTACTTC. As protein: CASSLAGPYEQYF.

This chain links TRBV4-2 with TRBJ2-7, with 7 nucleotides matching TRBD1. The CDR3 spans 13 residues. Germline V gives CDR1 LGHNA, CDR2 YNFKEQ. After removal of 4 bases from V and 3 bases from J, the junction contained 3 bases not matched to a gene. CDR3 residues: CASSPGQDYEQYF. The DNA of the CDR3 is TGTGCCAGCAGCCCCGGACAGGACTACGAGCAGTACTTC.

This clone appeared once. V and J are TRBV4-2 and TRBJ2-5; TRBD1 matches at 7 bases. CDR1 is LGHNA, CDR2 YNFKEQ, per germline. Trimming cost V 3 bases and J 5 bases; bases outside gene matches: 3. The CDR3 loop spans 13 amino acids. As DNA, the CDR3 is TGTGCCAGCAGCCAGGGACAGAGGGAGACCCAGTACTTC. Residues: CASSQGQRETQYF.

In its sample, this clone was seen once. The V gene is TRBV6-6, the J gene TRBJ1-2, with unresolved D. Germline CDR1 MNHNY, CDR2 SVGAGI (reference sequence). This CDR3 has 15 amino acids. Trimming took off 4 bases at V and 7 bases at J, with 19 bases between the two ends. CDR3 sequence (DNA): TGTGCCAGCAGTTCCCCCGGGCAACCCCGGGGTGGCTACACCTTC. This sequence encodes CASSSPGQPRGGYTF.

There are a few counts of this clone. The junction shows a germline mismatch at one end, possibly a read error. The V call is TRBV7-9, the J call TRBJ2-7; a weak D match, TRBD1 (6 bases). Germline V gives CDR1 SEHNR, CDR2 FQNEAQ (reference sequence). The CDR3 sequence is 13 residues long. The CDR3 protein is CSSRRQDSYEQYF. DNA of the CDR3: TGTTCCAGCCGTAGACAGGACTCCTACGAGCAGTACTTC.

The sample holds one count of this clone. The V call is TRBV28, the J call TRBJ1-1; 11 positions match TRBD1. Trimming removed 6 bases from V and 5 bases from J; junction bases left unmatched: 11. The CDR3 consists of 16 residues. Germline V gives CDR1 MDHEN, CDR2 SYDVKM. CDR3 nucleotide sequence: TGTGCCAGCAGCCTTCCTACCGGGACAGGGGGGACTGAAGCTTTCTTT. This gives the protein CASSLPTGTGGTEAFF.

The V and J genes are TRBV30 and TRBJ1-4; tentatively, D is TRBD1 (6 bases). This CDR3 comprises 15 residues. Germline V CDR1 and CDR2: GTSNPN, SVGIG (reference sequence). V shed 1 base and J shed 4 bases, with 13 bases lying between them. CDR3 nucleotide sequence: TGTGCCTGGAGTGACCTTGGGGGCCGTAATGAAAAACTGTTTTTT. It is translated as CAWSDLGGRNEKLFF.

This sequence joins TRBV7-9 and TRBJ1-2, with D unclear. This CDR3 is 15 amino acids long. CDR1 and CDR2 from the germline V gene are SEHNR and FQNEAQ (reference sequence). V lost 1 base to trimming and J lost 2 bases, with 11 bases between them. CDR3 region: CASSLDRAVNYGYTF. CDR3 nucleotide sequence: TGTGCCAGCAGCTTAGACCGCGCCGTAAACTATGGCTACACCTTC.

This clone was observed a single time. V and J are TRBV12-5 and TRBJ1-4; a weak D match, TRBD1 (5 bases). This CDR3 region has 16 residues. The germline V and J ends were trimmed by 2 bases and 8 bases, with 18 bases remaining between them. Germline V gene sequence: CDR1 LGHNT, CDR2 FRNRAP. In DNA form, the CDR3 reads TGTGCTAGTGGTTTGCCCCCGGGGCAGGGAGGAGAAAAACTGTTTTTT. The encoded protein is CASGLPPGQGGEKLFF.

This clone appeared a single time. The V call is TRBV28, the J call TRBJ2-3; a possible D gene is TRBD1 (6 bases). V was clipped by 6 bases and J by 5 bases, with 21 bases between them. The CDR3 consists of 16 residues. CDR1 is MDHEN and CDR2 is SYDVKM in the germline V gene. The DNA for the CDR3 is TGTGCCAGCAGCCTTGGGGGCAGGGAGTCGGGAGATACGCAGTATTTT. Protein product: CASSLGGRESGDTQYF.

V and J are TRBV27 and TRBJ1-6; 9 bases are shared with TRBD1. CDR1 is MNHEY and CDR2 is SMNVEV in the germline V gene (reference sequence). Germline trimming cut 6 bases from V and 7 bases from J; bases unmatched to any gene: 13. The CDR3 is 17 amino acids. CDR3 DNA: TGTGCCAGCAGCTACGACTTCAGGGACAGGGAAAATTCACCCCTCCACTTT. Translated, it gives CASSYDFRDRENSPLHF.

Only a few counts were recorded for this clone. This chain connects TRBV6-6 to TRBJ2-7; 9 bases are a match to TRBD1. V gave up 5 bases and J gave up 6 bases; unmatched junction bases: 8. The CDR3 covers 14 residues. Germline V gives CDR1 MNHNY, CDR2 SVGAGI (reference sequence). The CDR3 region has the DNA TGTGCCAGCAGTCGGACAGGGGTCACCTCCGAGCAGTACTTC. Translating gives CASSRTGVTSEQYF.

This sequence joins TRBV7-2 and TRBJ2-2, with a weak D call TRBD2 (6 bases). The CDR3 has 13 amino acids. V dropped 0 bases and J dropped 7 bases, with 6 bases sitting between them. The germline CDR1 and CDR2 sequences are SGHTA and FQGNSA. The CDR3: CASSLARDGELFF. CDR3 coding DNA: TGTGCCAGCAGCTTAGCGCGGGACGGGGAGCTGTTTTTT.

V and J are TRBV5-1 and TRBJ1-1; a weak D match, TRBD1 (6 bases). V lost 6 bases to trimming and J lost 4 bases, with 13 bases between them. This CDR3 is 13 amino acids long. Per the germline V gene, CDR1 is SGHRS and CDR2 is YFSETQ. The CDR3 reads CASTIGGPTEAFF. The CDR3 DNA reads as TGCGCCAGCACCATAGGGGGACCCACTGAAGCTTTCTTT. Full variable domain (remainder filled in from reference TRBV5-1 and TRBJ1-1): KAGVTQTPRYLIKTRGQQVTLSCSPISGHRSVSWYQQTPGQGLQFLFEYFSETQRNKGNFPGRFSGRQFSNSRSEMNVSTLELGDSALYLCASTIGGPTEAFFGQGTRLTVV.

The chain is built from TRBV7-9 and TRBJ2-7; 8 bases agree with TRBD2. Trimming cost V 5 bases and J 7 bases; bases outside gene matches: 10. The length of the CDR3 is 14 residues. Germline CDR1 reads SEHNR; CDR2 reads FQNEAQ (reference sequence). CDR3 in amino acids: CASSPAGGAREQYF. DNA for the CDR3: TGTGCCAGCAGCCCCGCCGGGGGGGCGCGTGAGCAGTACTTC.

This clone turned up a few times. Sequence at one end of the junction differs from germline and may be a read error. The chain combines TRBV5-6 with TRBJ2-4, with 8 bases lining up with TRBD1. Germline lookup yields CDR1 SGHDT and CDR2 YYEEEE. This CDR3 contains 12 residues. CDR3 DNA: TGTGCCAGCAGCTTGGCAGGACAGGGCCCTCAGTTC. Amino acids: CASSLAGQGPQF.

The V call is TRBV2, the J call TRBJ2-5; D might be TRBD1 (6 bases). The V gene lost 5 bases and the J gene lost 5 bases, with 12 bases spanning the gap. Germline-derived CDR1 and CDR2 are SNHLY and FYNNEI. There are 13 residues in the CDR3. Written as DNA, the CDR3 is TGTGCCAGCAGTACCCTCAGGGGTGAGACCCAGTACTTC. It encodes CASSTLRGETQYF.